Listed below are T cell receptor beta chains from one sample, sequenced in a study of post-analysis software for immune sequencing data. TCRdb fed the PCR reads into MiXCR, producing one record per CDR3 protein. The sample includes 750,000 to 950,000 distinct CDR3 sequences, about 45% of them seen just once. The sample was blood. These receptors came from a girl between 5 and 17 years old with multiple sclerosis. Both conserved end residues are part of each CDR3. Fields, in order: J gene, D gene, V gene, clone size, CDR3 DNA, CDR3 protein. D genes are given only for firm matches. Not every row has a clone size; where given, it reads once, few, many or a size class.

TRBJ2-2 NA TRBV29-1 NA TGCAGCGCTGGGGGCGGGAGACCGAACACCGGGGAGCTGTTTTTT CSAGGGRPNTGELFF
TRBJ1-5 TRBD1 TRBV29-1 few TGCAGCGTGGTCAGGGGGCCGGGTCAGCCCCAGCATTTT CSVVRGPGQPQHF
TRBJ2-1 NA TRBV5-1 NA TGCGCCAGCAGCCCCGAGCCCATTTACAATGAGCAGTTCTTC CASSPEPIYNEQFF
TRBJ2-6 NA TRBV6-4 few TGTGCCAGCAGTGACTCCAGCTCTGGGGCCAACGTCCCGACTTTC CASSDSSSGANVPTF
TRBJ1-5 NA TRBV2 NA TGTGCCAGCCACCCCTCCCTAAGGGTTGGCAATCAGCCCCAGCATTTT CASHPSLRVGNQPQHF
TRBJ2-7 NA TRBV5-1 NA TGCGCCAGCAGCTTGGCCAGGGGTCCCCTTTACGAGCAGTACTTC CASSLARGPLYEQYF
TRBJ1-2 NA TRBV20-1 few TGCAGTGCCTACCGGACCGGGAACTATGGCTACACCTTC CSAYRTGNYGYTF
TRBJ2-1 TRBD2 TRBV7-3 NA TGTGCCAGCAGCGAGACTAGCGGGAGGGAGTGGGGCAATGAGCAGTTCTTC CASSETSGREWGNEQFF
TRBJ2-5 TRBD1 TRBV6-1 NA TGTGCCAGCAGTGAAGCAGCGACAGGGGTTTTAGAGACCCAGTACTTC CASSEAATGVLETQYF
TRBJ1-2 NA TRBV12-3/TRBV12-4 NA TGTGCCAGCAGCCAGCGGGGGGGAGTCTCGGTGGATGGCTACACCTTC CASSQRGGVSVDGYTF
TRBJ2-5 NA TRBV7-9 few TGTGCCAGCAGTAGTAGCGGAGTCCAAGAGACCCAGTACTTC CASSSSGVQETQYF
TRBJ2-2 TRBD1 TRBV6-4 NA TGTGCCAGCAGTGGGACAGGGGACACCGAGGAGCTGTTTTTT CASSGTGDTEELFF
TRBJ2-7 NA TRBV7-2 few TGTGCCAGCAGCTCGACAGGATTTACCTACGAGCAGTACTTC CASSSTGFTYEQYF
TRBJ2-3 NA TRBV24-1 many TGTGCCACCAGTGATTCGGGACGTGGAGATACGCAGTATTTT CATSDSGRGDTQYF